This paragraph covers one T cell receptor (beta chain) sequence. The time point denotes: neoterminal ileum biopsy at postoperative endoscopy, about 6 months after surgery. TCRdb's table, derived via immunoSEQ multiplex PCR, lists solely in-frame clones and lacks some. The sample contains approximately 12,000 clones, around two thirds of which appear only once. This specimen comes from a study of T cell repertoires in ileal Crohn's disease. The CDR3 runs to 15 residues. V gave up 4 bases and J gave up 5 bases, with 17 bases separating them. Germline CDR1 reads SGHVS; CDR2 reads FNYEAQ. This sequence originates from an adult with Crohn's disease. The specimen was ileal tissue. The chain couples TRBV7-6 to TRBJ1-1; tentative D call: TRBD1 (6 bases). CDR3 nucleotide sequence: TGTGCCAGCAGCTCCTTCGGAGGGGGAGTAACTGAAGCTTTCTTT. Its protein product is CASSSFGGGVTEAFF. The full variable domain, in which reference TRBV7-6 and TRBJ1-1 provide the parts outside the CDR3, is GAGVSQSPRYKVTKRGQDVALRCDPISGHVSLYWYRQALGQGPEFLTYFNYEAQQDKSGLPNDRFSAERPEGSISTLTIQRTEQRDSAMYRCASSSFGGGVTEAFFGQGTRLTVV.